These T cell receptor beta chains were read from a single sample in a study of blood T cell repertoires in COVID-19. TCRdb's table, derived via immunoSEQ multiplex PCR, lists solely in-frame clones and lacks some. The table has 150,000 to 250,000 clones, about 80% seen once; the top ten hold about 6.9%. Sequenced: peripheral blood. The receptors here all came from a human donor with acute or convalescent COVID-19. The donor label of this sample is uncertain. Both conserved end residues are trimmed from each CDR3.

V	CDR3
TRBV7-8	ASSLRETNTEAF
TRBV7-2	ASSVSQGAGTGELF
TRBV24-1	ATTGPGANVLT
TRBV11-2	ASSIGGNEQF
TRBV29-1	SVDGSSSYNEQF
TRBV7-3	GFWGPRSYNEQF
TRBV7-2	ASSRGTGRPTDTQY
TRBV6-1	ASSDTGGRSYEQY
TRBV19	ASSPWAGGSGQPQH
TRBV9	ASSVGGTSGRNEQF
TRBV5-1	ASSLERESDEQF
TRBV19	ASSRGGGTEAF
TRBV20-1	SASFYEQY
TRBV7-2	ASSMDSTNTEAF
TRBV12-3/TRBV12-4	ASSLGRGLGRF
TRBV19	ASSPRTTTYNEQF
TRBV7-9	ASTRGLAGRLGNEQF
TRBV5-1	ASSLALTGELF
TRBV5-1	ASSSEGVGNTIY